Shown below are 5 T cell receptor beta chains from a single sample sequenced in a study of blood T cell repertoires in COVID-19. The data were produced by immunoSEQ multiplex PCR, yet TCRdb's version contains in-frame clones alone and is incomplete. The data show about 230,000 clones, with more than 70% seen just once and 5.7% held by the top ten. Sequencing was done on a sample of peripheral blood. The receptors originated from a man older than 75 with acute or convalescent COVID-19.

The CDR3 DNA reads TGTGCCAGCTCACCGCAGGGGGCAAGTGGTGAAAAACTGTTTTTT. Translation: CASSPQGASGEKLFF. This chain uses TRBV18 with TRBJ1-4; 8 bases are shared with TRBD1. Germline CDR1 is KGHSH and CDR2 is LQKENI. Germline trimming cut 3 bases from V and 7 bases from J; bases unmatched to any gene: 7. CDR3 length: 15 amino acids.

The chain has TRBV5-4 and TRBJ2-1, with 9 bases lining up with TRBD1. The CDR3 spans 14 residues. Germline trimming cut 4 bases from V and 8 bases from J; bases unmatched to any gene: 7. From germline, CDR1 is SGHNT and CDR2 YYREEE (reference sequence). The CDR3 is CASSAGTGRDEQFF. The DNA of the CDR3 is TGTGCCAGCAGCGCCGGGACAGGGAGGGATGAGCAGTTCTTC.

In nucleotides, the CDR3 is TGTGCCAGCAGCATCGCAGGGGGCCGGGGAGATACGCAGTATTTT. Its translation: CASSIAGGRGDTQYF. The gene calls are TRBV5-5 and TRBJ2-3, with 8 bases fitting TRBD1. CDR1 SGHKS and CDR2 YYEKEE come from the germline V gene (reference sequence). V was pared by 4 bases and J by 5 bases, with 9 bases of the junction left unmatched. The CDR3 runs 15 residues.

V gene TRBV7-2 combines with J gene TRBJ2-5; the match to TRBD1 covers 11 bases. The CDR3 spans 17 residues. Germline CDR1 SGHTA, CDR2 FQGNSA. The V gene end was trimmed by 5 bases and the J gene end by 5 bases; junction bases not matched to a gene: 13. The CDR3 sequence: CASSTRTGGPLRETQYF. The CDR3 DNA reads TGTGCCAGCAGCACCAGGACAGGGGGCCCTCTGAGGGAGACCCAGTACTTC.

The chain is built from TRBV10-1 and TRBJ2-2; 11 bases align to TRBD2. The CDR3 sequence is 17 residues long. Germline CDR1 reads WNHNN; CDR2 reads SYGVQD (reference sequence). Germline trimming cut 2 bases from V and 0 bases from J; bases unmatched to any gene: 2. This chain's CDR3 is CASSEVAGGPNTGELFF. In nucleotides, the CDR3 is TGCGCCAGCAGTGAGGTAGCGGGAGGGCCGAACACCGGGGAGCTGTTTTTT.